A single TCR beta chain is shown here with its context. The antigen remains undetermined. Generation of bulk TCR libraries relied on previously described methods and listed TCR primers. A single record per CDR3 protein comes from TCRdb applying MiXCR to the PCR reads. This sample has roughly 320,000 distinct CDR3 sequences, with about a quarter found just once. The data were obtained in a study of molecular identifiers for immune sequencing clone quantification. Study-level information: Naive CD8 cell RNA, from approximately 20,000 or 100,000 cells, was split five ways in replicates, with four sequenced. Study-wide points: Spiked Jurkat TCR RNA from one cell was reportedly detectable among fewer than 1.3 million naive cells.

There are 16 residues in the CDR3. Germline values: CDR1 MGHRA, CDR2 YSYEKL. V was pared by 4 bases and J by 0 bases, with 16 bases between. V is TRBV4-1 and J is TRBJ2-7, with a weak D call TRBD2 (5 bases). This receptor was obtained from a human donor in good health. Some libraries in this study had Jurkat cell RNA spiked in. Input material: naive CD8+ T cells from blood, with Jurkat cell RNA spiked in. The subset: FACS-sorted CD8+CD4-CCR7+CD45RA+ naive T cells. In nucleotides, the CDR3 is TGCGCCAGCAGCCGATCGGACTTGACGAGCTCCTACGAGCAGTACTTC. It translates to CASSRSDLTSSYEQYF.